The 5 T cell receptor beta chains reported below all come from one sample, sequenced in a study of spatial heterogeneity in lung cancer. Time point denoted: sample taken at primary tumor resection. Whole RNA from tumor, nontumor lung or frozen PBMC was sequenced unsorted. TCRdb reprocessed the 5' RACE reads via MiXCR and lists one record per CDR3 protein. The sample shows 75,000 to 85,000 distinct CDR3 sequences, about a fifth of them seen only once. The source material was PBMCs, sampled at surgery. These receptors all come from a male donor with early-stage non-small cell lung cancer.

The chain has TRBV25-1 and TRBJ2-5, with D possibly matching TRBD1 (5 bases). The length of the CDR3 is 15 residues. Trimming stripped 3 bases from V and 1 base from J, with 12 bases between. CDR1 is MGHDK, CDR2 SYGVNS, per germline. In DNA, the CDR3 is TGTGCCAGCAGTGATAGGGGCTCGTTCCAAGAGACCCAGTACTTC. This encodes CASSDRGSFQETQYF. Looking up the rest from reference TRBV25-1 and TRBJ2-5 gives the full variable domain: EADIYQTPRYLVIGTGKKITLECSQTMGHDKMYWYQQDPGMELHLIHYSYGVNSTEKGDLSSESTVSRIRTEHFPLTLESARPSHTSQYLCASSDRGSFQETQYFGPGTRLLVL.

This clonotype has a count of ten or more. The chain uses TRBV20-1 and TRBJ2-2; D is undetermined. The length of the CDR3 is 14 residues. Trimming shortened V by 1 base and J by 2 bases, and 8 bases separated the two germline ends. Germline assignment: CDR1 DFQATT and CDR2 SNEGSKA (reference sequence). The DNA of the CDR3 is TGCAGTGCTAGAGTTAGTACTAACACCGGGGAGCTGTTTTTT. It codes for CSARVSTNTGELFF.

The CDR3 DNA follows: TGCAGCGTTGGGGACACGTCGAACACTGAAGCTTTCTTT. It specifies CSVGDTSNTEAFF. This chain uses TRBV29-1 with TRBJ1-1, with D possibly matching TRBD1 (6 bases). V lost 4 bases, J lost 1 base, and 10 bases lay in between. The CDR3 extends over 13 amino acids. Germline V gene data show CDR1 as SQVTM and CDR2 as ANQGSEA. The full variable domain, with the rest looked up from reference TRBV29-1 and TRBJ1-1, is SAVISQKPSRDICQRGTSLTIQCQVDSQVTMMFWYRQQPGQSLTLIATANQGSEATYESGFVIDKFPISRPNLTFSTLTVSNMSPEDSSIYLCSVGDTSNTEAFFGQGTRLTVV.

The gene calls are TRBV12-3 or TRBV12-4 and TRBJ2-5; 10 nucleotides agree with TRBD2. V lost 5 bases, J lost 5 bases, and 8 bases stayed unmatched. The CDR3 covers 15 residues. The CDR3 here is CASSPKREGGETQYF. Written as DNA, the CDR3 is TGTGCCAGCAGTCCGAAGCGGGAGGGCGGGGAGACCCAGTACTTC.

V gene TRBV28 combines with J gene TRBJ2-1; TRBD2 matches at 11 bases. Germline trimming cut 5 bases from V and 11 bases from J; bases unmatched to any gene: 2. The germline V gene encodes CDR1 MDHEN and CDR2 SYDVKM. The CDR3 has 12 amino acids. CDR3 amino acids: CASSLAGGQQFF. Here the CDR3 DNA reads TGTGCCAGCAGTCTAGCGGGAGGCCAGCAGTTCTTC.